These T cell receptor beta chains were read from a single sample in a study of cytomegalovirus exposure and HLA in healthy donors. TCRdb's table, derived via immunoSEQ multiplex PCR, lists solely in-frame clones and lacks some. The table lists about 160,000 clones, with 1% to 1.5% in the top ten. The sample taken for sequencing was PBMCs. All receptors derive from a woman aged 60 to 75 in good health and CMV-seronegative. The CDR3 runs from the conserved cysteine through the conserved F or W. The order of the fields is J gene, V gene, D gene, CDR3 DNA, CDR3 protein. A D gene is named only where the DNA matches it firmly.

J: TRBJ2-7; V: TRBV5-1; D: NA; DNA: TGCGCCAGCAGCTTGACAGGTGGTGACTACGAGCAGTACTTC; CDR3: CASSLTGGDYEQYF
J: TRBJ2-2; V: TRBV15; D: NA; DNA: TGTGCCACCAGCAGAGATCGCCAGGGAAGAATAGCCGGGGAGCTGTTTTTT; CDR3: CATSRDRQGRIAGELFF
J: TRBJ1-1; V: TRBV27; D: NA; DNA: TGTGCCAGCGCAGGGGAGAACACTGAAGCTTTCTTT; CDR3: CASAGENTEAFF
J: TRBJ1-3; V: TRBV9; D: TRBD1; DNA: TGTGCCAGCAGCCTGATGGACAGGGGGCGGGGAAACACCATATATTTT; CDR3: CASSLMDRGRGNTIYF
J: TRBJ1-5; V: TRBV18; D: NA; DNA: TGTGCCAGCTCTCCCGGGACACCTTATAGCAATCAGCCCCAGCATTTT; CDR3: CASSPGTPYSNQPQHF
J: TRBJ2-6; V: TRBV7-6; D: TRBD2; DNA: TGTGCCAGCAGCCCGATGGGACTAGCGGGGTCGGCCAACGTCCTGACTTTC; CDR3: CASSPMGLAGSANVLTF
J: TRBJ2-7; V: TRBV5-1; D: NA; DNA: TGCGCCAGCACGGAGGCCGTCTCCTACGAGCAGTACTTC; CDR3: CASTEAVSYEQYF
J: TRBJ2-3; V: TRBV11-2; D: TRBD2; DNA: TGTGCCAGCAGCTGGGGACTAGCGGGGGGCACAGATACGCAGTATTTT; CDR3: CASSWGLAGGTDTQYF
J: TRBJ2-1; V: TRBV25-1; D: TRBD2; DNA: TGTGCCAGCGCTTCCGGGACTAGCGGGAGAAGGAATGAGCAGTTCTTC; CDR3: CASASGTSGRRNEQFF
J: TRBJ2-2; V: TRBV5-6; D: TRBD1; DNA: TGTGCCAGCAGCTTGGGGTCAGGGGGCGCGTTCTACACCGGGGAGCTGTTTTTT; CDR3: CASSLGSGGAFYTGELFF
J: TRBJ2-1; V: TRBV7-3; D: TRBD2; DNA: TGTGCCAGCAGCCCCCTCGGTAGCGGGTGGAATGAGCAGTTCTTC; CDR3: CASSPLGSGWNEQFF
J: TRBJ1-2; V: TRBV20-1; D: NA; DNA: TGCAGTGCTAGAGATCCGGGTGGCTACACCTTC; CDR3: CSARDPGGYTF
J: TRBJ2-3; V: TRBV14; D: TRBD2; DNA: TGTGCCAGCAGCGGGAGGGAAGTCACAGATACGCAGTATTTT; CDR3: CASSGREVTDTQYF
J: TRBJ2-1; V: TRBV4-3; D: TRBD2; DNA: TGCGCCAGCAGCCTCGGACTAGCGGGGTACAATGAGCAGTTCTTC; CDR3: CASSLGLAGYNEQFF
J: TRBJ1-2; V: TRBV5-5; D: NA; DNA: TGTGCCAGCAGCTTGACGGCGGGAGGCTACACCTTC; CDR3: CASSLTAGGYTF
J: TRBJ2-5; V: TRBV6-5; D: TRBD1; DNA: TGTGCCAGCATCCCCCTAGGGACAGAACAAGAGACCCAGTACTTC; CDR3: CASIPLGTEQETQYF
J: TRBJ2-7; V: TRBV29-1; D: TRBD2; DNA: TGCAGCGTTCGTAGCGGGGCCTACGAGCAGTACTTC; CDR3: CSVRSGAYEQYF
J: TRBJ2-3; V: TRBV11-2; D: NA; DNA: TGTGCCAGCAGCTCCCGGACATGGGCAGTAGGTACAGATACGCAGTATTTT; CDR3: CASSSRTWAVGTDTQYF
J: TRBJ2-1; V: TRBV11-3; D: NA; DNA: TGTGCCAGCAGCTTAGACGGGAATGAGCAGTTCTTC; CDR3: CASSLDGNEQFF
J: TRBJ2-7; V: TRBV18; D: TRBD1; DNA: TGTGCCAGCTCACCGGGCGGGCCTAGGACAGGGGCATACGAGCAGTACTTC; CDR3: CASSPGGPRTGAYEQYF
J: TRBJ2-6; V: TRBV4-1; D: NA; DNA: TGCGCCAGCAGCCAAGATCAGATCTCTGGGGCCAACGTCCTGACTTTC; CDR3: CASSQDQISGANVLTF
J: TRBJ2-7; V: TRBV5-1; D: NA; DNA: TGCGCCAGCAGCTTGGCCAGGGATGGCGAGCAGTACTTC; CDR3: CASSLARDGEQYF